These T cell receptor beta chains were read from a single sample in a study of T cell responses to AZD1222 COVID-19 vaccine. Assay: immunoSEQ multiplex PCR; the TCRdb copy retains only in-frame clones and omits some. This table holds about 80,000 clones, roughly nine tenths found once. This sample comprised peripheral blood, obtained on day 0 of AZD1222 vaccination. These receptors were obtained from an adult in good health. Each CDR3 is given with its conserved first and last residue. The D gene is left open where the match is weak. Expanded clones are given a class, and other clones once, few, many or no size at all.

clone_size: NA
v_call: TRBV12-3/TRBV12-4
j_call: TRBJ1-2
d_call: NA
cdr3_nt: TGTGCCAGCAGTTCAAACCAGGGATTTGGCTACACCTTC
cdr3_aa: CASSSNQGFGYTF

clone_size: NA
v_call: TRBV29-1
j_call: TRBJ2-2
d_call: TRBD2
cdr3_nt: TGCAGCGCTGAGACTAGCGGCAACACCGGGGAGCTGTTTTTT
cdr3_aa: CSAETSGNTGELFF

clone_size: NA
v_call: TRBV5-6
j_call: TRBJ2-7
d_call: NA
cdr3_nt: TGTGCCAGCAGCTTGCTGACCGAGCAGTACTTC
cdr3_aa: CASSLLTEQYF

clone_size: NA
v_call: TRBV3-1/TRBV3-2
j_call: TRBJ2-7
d_call: NA
cdr3_nt: TGTGCCAGCAGCCAATCTCTCCGGGACGCAGCGGGGCAGTACTTC
cdr3_aa: CASSQSLRDAAGQYF

clone_size: NA
v_call: TRBV30
j_call: TRBJ1-5
d_call: NA
cdr3_nt: TGTGCCTGGAGTGGGGGGCAGGGGAACAATCAGCCCCAGCATTTT
cdr3_aa: CAWSGGQGNNQPQHF

clone_size: NA
v_call: TRBV7-9
j_call: TRBJ2-5
d_call: TRBD2
cdr3_nt: TGTGCCAGCAGCTCCGGACTAGCGGGAGGGCCGGGGGGAGAGACCCAGTACTTC
cdr3_aa: CASSSGLAGGPGGETQYF

clone_size: NA
v_call: TRBV5-4
j_call: TRBJ2-1
d_call: TRBD2
cdr3_nt: TGTGCCAGCAGCCCCCGGACTAGCGGGAACAATGAGCAGTTCTTC
cdr3_aa: CASSPRTSGNNEQFF

clone_size: NA
v_call: TRBV6-5
j_call: TRBJ1-2
d_call: NA
cdr3_nt: TGTGCCAGCAGACAGGATTCTAACTATGGCTACACCTTC
cdr3_aa: CASRQDSNYGYTF

clone_size: NA
v_call: TRBV19
j_call: TRBJ1-1
d_call: NA
cdr3_nt: TGTGCCAGTAGTCCTCTCTATTGGCGAGACACTGAAGCTTTCTTT
cdr3_aa: CASSPLYWRDTEAFF

clone_size: few
v_call: TRBV27
j_call: TRBJ1-5
d_call: NA
cdr3_nt: TGTGCCAGCAGTCGAAGGGGGCAGCCCCAGCATTTT
cdr3_aa: CASSRRGQPQHF

clone_size: NA
v_call: TRBV10-3
j_call: TRBJ2-3
d_call: TRBD2
cdr3_nt: TGTGCCGTACAAACGGGACTAGCGGGGGGCACAGATACGCAGTATTTT
cdr3_aa: CAVQTGLAGGTDTQYF

clone_size: NA
v_call: TRBV9
j_call: TRBJ2-7
d_call: NA
cdr3_nt: TGTGCCAGCAGCCCAGGGGGGCAGGGCTCCTACGAGCAGTACTTC
cdr3_aa: CASSPGGQGSYEQYF

clone_size: NA
v_call: TRBV5-1
j_call: TRBJ1-2
d_call: NA
cdr3_nt: TGCGCCAGCAGCCTGGAAGGGGACCTAAGGTATGGCTACACCTTC
cdr3_aa: CASSLEGDLRYGYTF

clone_size: NA
v_call: TRBV12-5
j_call: TRBJ1-5
d_call: NA
cdr3_nt: TGTGCTAGTGGCCGAGGGGATCAGCCCCAGCATTTT
cdr3_aa: CASGRGDQPQHF

clone_size: NA
v_call: TRBV6-2/TRBV6-3
j_call: TRBJ2-1
d_call: TRBD2
cdr3_nt: TGTGCCAGCAGTTACTCTCCACCAGCGGGAATCTACAATGAGCAGTTCTTC
cdr3_aa: CASSYSPPAGIYNEQFF

clone_size: NA
v_call: TRBV6-5
j_call: TRBJ2-7
d_call: TRBD2
cdr3_nt: TGTGCCAGCAATGGAGGCGGGAGCAGCGACGAGCAGTACTTC
cdr3_aa: CASNGGGSSDEQYF

clone_size: NA
v_call: TRBV2
j_call: TRBJ1-3
d_call: NA
cdr3_nt: TGTGCCAGCAGTGTGACGGAGGGGACTGGAAACACCATATATTTT
cdr3_aa: CASSVTEGTGNTIYF

clone_size: few
v_call: TRBV9
j_call: TRBJ1-1
d_call: NA
cdr3_nt: TGTGCCAGCAGCCAAGAGGGGGGGAACACTGAAGCTTTCTTT
cdr3_aa: CASSQEGGNTEAFF

clone_size: NA
v_call: TRBV19
j_call: TRBJ1-2
d_call: NA
cdr3_nt: TGTGCCAGTAGTATAGGCACAGGGACCCTTGGCTACACCTTC
cdr3_aa: CASSIGTGTLGYTF

clone_size: NA
v_call: TRBV4-1
j_call: TRBJ1-4
d_call: NA
cdr3_nt: TGCGCCAGCTCCTACCTGGGGACTAATGAAAAACTGTTTTTT
cdr3_aa: CASSYLGTNEKLFF

clone_size: medium-sized
v_call: TRBV4-3
j_call: TRBJ2-7
d_call: NA
cdr3_nt: TGCGCCAGCAGCCAAGATCTAGGAGGGGCCTACGAGCAGTACTTC
cdr3_aa: CASSQDLGGAYEQYF

clone_size: NA
v_call: TRBV11-1
j_call: TRBJ1-6
d_call: NA
cdr3_nt: TGTGCCAGCAGCTTATCGAGGGTGAGAAATTCACCCCTCCACTTT
cdr3_aa: CASSLSRVRNSPLHF

clone_size: once
v_call: TRBV7-6
j_call: TRBJ1-1
d_call: TRBD1
cdr3_nt: TGTGCCAGCAGCTCGGACAGGGACACCGAAGCTTTCTTT
cdr3_aa: CASSSDRDTEAFF

clone_size: NA
v_call: TRBV27
j_call: TRBJ2-3
d_call: TRBD2
cdr3_nt: TGTGCCAGCAGTTTATTAACTAGCGGGTCAGATACGCAGTATTTT
cdr3_aa: CASSLLTSGSDTQYF

clone_size: NA
v_call: TRBV7-9
j_call: TRBJ1-5
d_call: NA
cdr3_nt: TGTGCCAGCAGCCCAGGTGAGGGTCAGCCCCAGCATTTT
cdr3_aa: CASSPGEGQPQHF

clone_size: NA
v_call: TRBV5-4
j_call: TRBJ2-1
d_call: TRBD2
cdr3_nt: TGTGCCAGCAGCTTGGGACTAGCGGGGGTCAATGAGCAGTTCTTC
cdr3_aa: CASSLGLAGVNEQFF

clone_size: once
v_call: TRBV6-5
j_call: TRBJ1-2
d_call: NA
cdr3_nt: TGTGCCAGCAGATCCAGGGCCCGGGCCTATGGCTACACCTTC
cdr3_aa: CASRSRARAYGYTF

clone_size: NA
v_call: TRBV10-3
j_call: TRBJ1-1
d_call: NA
cdr3_nt: TGTGCCATCAGTGAGTTAGGTGGTCAGAACACTGAAGCTTTCTTT
cdr3_aa: CAISELGGQNTEAFF

clone_size: NA
v_call: TRBV7-2
j_call: TRBJ2-7
d_call: TRBD2
cdr3_nt: TGTGCCAGCAGCCCGCCCCGAGTAGCGGGACGACTGGCCTACGAGCAGTACTTC
cdr3_aa: CASSPPRVAGRLAYEQYF

clone_size: NA
v_call: TRBV7-9
j_call: TRBJ1-4
d_call: NA
cdr3_nt: TGTGCCAGCAGCCTGGGACACGCTAATGAAAAACTGTTTTTT
cdr3_aa: CASSLGHANEKLFF

clone_size: NA
v_call: TRBV7-3
j_call: TRBJ2-4
d_call: NA
cdr3_nt: TGTGCCAGCAGCCCAGGGGGTAGGACTAGAGATATTCAGTACTTC
cdr3_aa: CASSPGGRTRDIQYF

clone_size: NA
v_call: TRBV19
j_call: TRBJ1-3
d_call: NA
cdr3_nt: TGTGCCAGTGCCGCTGGGGCAGGTGGAAACACCATATATTTT
cdr3_aa: CASAAGAGGNTIYF

clone_size: NA
v_call: TRBV7-9
j_call: TRBJ1-3
d_call: NA
cdr3_nt: TGTGCCAGCAGACCTCAGGGGTCCTCTGGAAACACCATATATTTT
cdr3_aa: CASRPQGSSGNTIYF

clone_size: once
v_call: TRBV11-3
j_call: TRBJ2-3
d_call: NA
cdr3_nt: TGTGCCAGCAGCTTAGCAGGGGCCAACACAGATACGCAGTATTTT
cdr3_aa: CASSLAGANTDTQYF

clone_size: NA
v_call: TRBV7-8
j_call: TRBJ2-5
d_call: TRBD2
cdr3_nt: TGTGCCAGCAGCTTAGATAGCGGGAGGGCCGGCGTGACCCAGTACTTC
cdr3_aa: CASSLDSGRAGVTQYF

clone_size: NA
v_call: TRBV30
j_call: TRBJ2-1
d_call: NA
cdr3_nt: TGTGCCTGGGGCCCCGGGGTAGTTGGGGGTAATGAGCAGTTCTTC
cdr3_aa: CAWGPGVVGGNEQFF

clone_size: NA
v_call: TRBV7-9
j_call: TRBJ1-4
d_call: TRBD1
cdr3_nt: TGTGCCAGCAGCAGGCGGGACAGGGATGAAAAACTGTTTTTT
cdr3_aa: CASSRRDRDEKLFF

clone_size: NA
v_call: TRBV28
j_call: TRBJ2-7
d_call: NA
cdr3_nt: TGTGCCAGCAACCCGACCCGGACAGCGCAGATCTCCGAGCAGTACTTC
cdr3_aa: CASNPTRTAQISEQYF

clone_size: NA
v_call: TRBV4-1
j_call: TRBJ2-1
d_call: NA
cdr3_nt: TGCGCCAGCAGCCAAGGGACCCGTGCCTACAATGAGCAGTTCTTC
cdr3_aa: CASSQGTRAYNEQFF

clone_size: NA
v_call: TRBV7-9
j_call: TRBJ1-5
d_call: NA
cdr3_nt: TGTGCCAGCAGCTTAGAAGGAGGTCAGCCCCAGCATTTT
cdr3_aa: CASSLEGGQPQHF

clone_size: once
v_call: TRBV19
j_call: TRBJ2-2
d_call: NA
cdr3_nt: TGTGCCAGTATGGGGAGCAGGGGCACCGGGGAGCTGTTTTTT
cdr3_aa: CASMGSRGTGELFF

clone_size: NA
v_call: TRBV7-9
j_call: TRBJ1-5
d_call: TRBD1
cdr3_nt: TGTGCCAGCAGCCCTAAGGGGGCAGGTGATCAGCCCCAGCATTTT
cdr3_aa: CASSPKGAGDQPQHF

clone_size: NA
v_call: TRBV2
j_call: TRBJ1-1
d_call: TRBD1
cdr3_nt: TGTGCCAGCAGCTCGACAGGGGCCCACACTGAAGCTTTCTTT
cdr3_aa: CASSSTGAHTEAFF

clone_size: NA
v_call: TRBV18
j_call: TRBJ1-2
d_call: NA
cdr3_nt: TGTGCCAGCTCTCCAATCGAACAGAGCCGAGGCTACACCTTC
cdr3_aa: CASSPIEQSRGYTF

clone_size: NA
v_call: TRBV12-5
j_call: TRBJ1-1
d_call: NA
cdr3_nt: TGTGCTAGTGGTTTCTTCGGTACTGAAGCTTTCTTT
cdr3_aa: CASGFFGTEAFF

clone_size: NA
v_call: TRBV19
j_call: TRBJ2-3
d_call: TRBD2
cdr3_nt: TGTGCCAGTAGACGGGGGGGAATGAGAACAGATACGCAGTATTTT
cdr3_aa: CASRRGGMRTDTQYF

clone_size: NA
v_call: TRBV3-1/TRBV3-2
j_call: TRBJ1-2
d_call: NA
cdr3_nt: TGTGCCAGCAGCCAAGGGAGGGACCACTCCTATGGCTACACCTTC
cdr3_aa: CASSQGRDHSYGYTF

clone_size: NA
v_call: TRBV14
j_call: TRBJ2-6
d_call: NA
cdr3_nt: TGTGCCAGCAGCCAGGGCAGGACTTCGTCCTGGGGGGCCAACGTCCTGACTTTC
cdr3_aa: CASSQGRTSSWGANVLTF

clone_size: NA
v_call: TRBV6-1
j_call: TRBJ1-1
d_call: NA
cdr3_nt: TGTGCCAGCAGTGAAGCGCAGGGAGTAGCCGCTTTCTTT
cdr3_aa: CASSEAQGVAAFF

clone_size: NA
v_call: TRBV5-1
j_call: TRBJ2-3
d_call: NA
cdr3_nt: TGCGCCAGCAGCTACGGAGGGGCAGATACGCAGTATTTT
cdr3_aa: CASSYGGADTQYF

clone_size: few
v_call: TRBV5-6
j_call: TRBJ2-6
d_call: NA
cdr3_nt: TGTGCCAGCAGCTTCTGGGCGCGGGGTGATGGGGCCAACGTCCTGACTTTC
cdr3_aa: CASSFWARGDGANVLTF

clone_size: NA
v_call: TRBV19
j_call: TRBJ2-1
d_call: TRBD1
cdr3_nt: TGTGCCAGTAGTATAGCGACAGGGGGCACTGAGCAGTTCTTC
cdr3_aa: CASSIATGGTEQFF